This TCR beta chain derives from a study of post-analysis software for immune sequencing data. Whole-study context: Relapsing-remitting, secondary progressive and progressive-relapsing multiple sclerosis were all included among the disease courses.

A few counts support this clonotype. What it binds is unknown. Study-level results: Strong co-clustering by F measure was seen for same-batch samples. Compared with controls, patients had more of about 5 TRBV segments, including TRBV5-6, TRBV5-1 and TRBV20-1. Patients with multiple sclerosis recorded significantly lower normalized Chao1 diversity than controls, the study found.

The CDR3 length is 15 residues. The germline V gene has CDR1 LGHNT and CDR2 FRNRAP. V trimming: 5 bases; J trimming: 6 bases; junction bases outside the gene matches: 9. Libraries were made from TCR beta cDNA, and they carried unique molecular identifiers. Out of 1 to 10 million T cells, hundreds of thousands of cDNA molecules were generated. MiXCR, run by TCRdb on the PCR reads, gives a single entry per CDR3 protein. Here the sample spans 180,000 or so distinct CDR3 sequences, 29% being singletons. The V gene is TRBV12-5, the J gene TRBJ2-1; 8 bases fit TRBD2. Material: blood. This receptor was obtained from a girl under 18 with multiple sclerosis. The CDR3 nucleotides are TGTGCTAGTGGTCCCGGGGGGGAGAGGGGCAATGAGCAGTTCTTC. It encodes CASGPGGERGNEQFF.